This T cell receptor beta chain originates from a study of neurological immune-mediated disorders (dated by TCRdb to about 2019). In the study overall: Peripheral blood TCR-beta repertoires from patients with HTLV-I-associated myelopathy (HAM/TSP), patients with multiple sclerosis, and healthy controls were compared in the study using UMI-based sequencing. The 106 TCR-beta libraries included longitudinal samples, technical triplicates and paired sorted CD4+ and CD8+ T-cell subsets alongside PBMC samples. Longitudinal HAM/TSP and healthy donors had 3 time-points each (3-40 month intervals). The cohort included roughly 71 subjects: about 15 with HAM/TSP, some 35 with multiple sclerosis, and 20 or so healthy controls. Here is what the overall study found, with its caveats: No identical CDR3 amino acid sequences were found to be shared among expanded clones across subjects, suggesting that TCR-beta repertoires were private in all groups. TCR clonal expansion was highest in HAM/TSP patients and lowest in MS patients, with MS patients falling below even healthy controls.

cDNA synthesis used template-switch 5'RACE with a primer carrying a 10-nucleotide random unique molecular identifier tagging each TCR transcript. Over 180 million TCR-beta sequences, covering 15-18 subjects, were produced in each sequencing run. The RNeasy kit was used to extract total RNA. The KAPA Real-time Library Amplification kit was used to amplify TCR-beta VDJ regions with primers for the TCR constant region and the 5'RACE anchor. A first PCR added sample indexes and Illumina adaptors, after which a second PCR increased the library yield. The roughly 650 bp TCR product was size-selected on a 2% E-gel SizeSelection system after Ampure bead purification. Before pooling, library quality was assessed on a Bioanalyzer, concentration was determined with Qubit, and library quantification was performed with the Kapa Library Quantification kit. Paired-end 2 x 150 bp sequencing of the libraries was performed on an Illumina HiSeq 2500. To increase sequence diversity, about 23-32% phiX was spiked into each library pool. The paper's data handling went like this. Quality-filtered reads were processed with the UMI-based MiGEC pipeline, which removed over 75% of raw TCR sequences during error correction. VDJ genes were aligned to IMGT germline references, and each clonotype was defined by a unique CDR3 amino acid sequence together with V-J genes. VDJtools evaluated clonal expansion, Shannon diversity and CDR3 relatedness (CalcPairwiseDistances, ClusterSamples); CLCbio workbench built phylogenetic trees. Using coefficient-of-variation modelling across technical triplicates, the study counted a clone as expanded if it had at least 8 unique UMIs. TCRdb reprocessed the public reads (quality trimming at Q25 with fastp, clone calling with MiXCR) and kept in-frame beta chains. Every CDR3 protein is listed once, alongside the most common genes and DNA of its rows. TCRdb assigned the V and J calls; the authors' analysis was not used. The table for this sample lists around 49,000 distinct CDR3 sequences; 8% to 10% of them were counted only once. About 1.5% of the sample goes to the ten largest clones.

There are 15 amino acids in the CDR3, from cysteine to phenylalanine inclusive. The entry retains the CDR3 DNA only, 45 bases that are in frame from base 1. V has 3 bases trimmed and J has 8 bases trimmed; junction bases matching no gene number 7. The sample's time point label, decoded: longitudinal time-point 1 (baseline). The healthy controls were volunteers from a blood bank in Maryland, USA. For unsorted PBMC libraries, 2 million PBMCs were used after storage in RNAlater at -80 degrees C until RNA extraction. Peripheral blood was subjected to Ficoll-Hypaque density gradient centrifugation to isolate PBMCs, which were then cryopreserved in liquid nitrogen. Concerning this clonotype: What antigen it recognizes has not been identified. Base-call qualities are not available, and no considerably larger clone is one nucleotide away.

Specimen: PBMCs. Rearrangement joined TRBV12-3 or TRBV12-4 to TRBJ2-1, with 10 bases matching TRBD2. The TCR was taken from a woman between 35 and 50 years old in good health. The DNA sequence is as follows: TGTGCCAGCAGTTTCGGGCTAGCGGGAGCTCATGAGCAGTTCTTC. It is translated as CASSFGLAGAHEQFF.